Listed here are 21 T cell receptor beta chains from one sample, sequenced in a study of shared clonotypes between healthy human individuals. This table comes from immunoSEQ multiplex PCR, and its TCRdb copy is limited to in-frame clones, with some not included. The sample has around 1,000,000 clones; 60% to 85% are singletons. What was sequenced was memory CD4+ T cells from PBMCs. Documented subset: CD45RA-negative fraction. The source is a man aged 18 to 30 in good health. Some clones in this sample may be carry-over from other donors' samples.

The gene calls are TRBV19 and TRBJ1-5; 11 bases match TRBD1. The CDR3 consists of 15 residues. The J segment lost 5 bases and the V segment lost 6 bases, leaving 6 bases of the junction unmatched. CDR1 and CDR2 from the germline V gene are LNHDA and SQIVND (reference sequence). CDR3 sequence (DNA): TGTGCCAGTAGCGAAAGGACAGGGGGCTATCAGCCCCAGCATTTT. It encodes CASSERTGGYQPQHF.

The V gene is TRBV18, the J gene TRBJ1-1; 7 bases fit TRBD1. Germline-derived CDR1 and CDR2 are KGHSH and LQKENI. The CDR3 is 13 residues long. The ends lost 8 bases at V and 0 bases at J; junction bases unmatched: 3. Here the CDR3 DNA reads TGTGCCAGCAGGGGACAGTTGAACACTGAAGCTTTCTTT. It specifies CASRGQLNTEAFF.

This clone was recorded only once. The chain combines TRBV11-2 with TRBJ1-1; a possible D gene is TRBD1 (5 bases). Germline assignment: CDR1 SGHAT and CDR2 FQNNGV. V was trimmed by 9 bases and J by 0 bases, leaving 14 bases between them. CDR3 length equals 14 residues. CDR3 residues: CASMGLRVNTEAFF. As DNA, the CDR3 is TGTGCCAGTATGGGGCTAAGAGTGAACACTGAAGCTTTCTTT.

The sample holds many counts of this clone. Other nucleotide sequences in the sample specify the same CDR3. The CDR3 nucleotides read TGTGCCATCAGTGAGTCGTCAGATACGCAGTATTTT. This encodes CAISESSDTQYF. The chain carries TRBV10-3 and TRBJ2-3, with unresolved D. Per the germline V gene, CDR1 is ENHRY and CDR2 is SYGVKD. The V end lost 0 bases, the J end lost 4 bases, and 2 bases lay between the germline ends. The CDR3 has 12 amino acids.

The chain uses TRBV18 and TRBJ1-2; D remains ambiguous. V was pared by 2 bases and J by 0 bases, with 7 bases between. CDR1 is KGHSH and CDR2 is LQKENI in the germline V gene. The CDR3 contains 14 residues. CDR3 protein: CASSPTPANYGYTF. CDR3 nucleotide sequence: TGTGCCAGCTCACCAACCCCAGCTAACTATGGCTACACCTTC.

The V call is TRBV14, the J call TRBJ1-1; possibly TRBD1 for D (5 bases). The CDR3 has 13 residues. Germline-derived CDR1 and CDR2 are SGHDN and FVKESK. Trimming took 4 bases from V and 7 from J, leaving 13 bases between them. The chain's CDR3 is CASSLWGSVEAFF. For the CDR3, the DNA is TGTGCCAGCAGCCTCTGGGGGTCTGTTGAAGCTTTCTTT. The full variable domain, completed using reference TRBV14 and TRBJ1-1, is EAGVTQFPSHSVIEKGQTVTLRCDPISGHDNLYWYRRVMGKEIKFLLHFVKESKQDESGMPNNRFLAERTGGTYSTLKVQPAELEDSGVYFCASSLWGSVEAFFGQGTRLTVV.

The chain employs TRBV7-2 and TRBJ1-5; 9 nucleotides match TRBD1. This CDR3 region has 16 residues. Trimming took 1 base from V and 6 from J; bases not matched to a gene: 7. The germline CDR1 and CDR2 sequences are SGHTA and FQGNSA. The CDR3 reads CASSLVGTGYGQPQHF. The CDR3 DNA follows: TGTGCCAGCAGCTTAGTAGGGACAGGGTACGGTCAGCCCCAGCATTTT. Full variable domain (outside the CDR3, taken from reference TRBV7-2 and TRBJ1-5): GAGVSQSPSNKVTEKGKDVELRCDPISGHTALYWYRQSLGQGLEFLIYFQGNSAPDKSGLPSDRFSAERTGGSVSTLTIQRTQQEDSAVYLCASSLVGTGYGQPQHFGDGTRLSIL.

Of note for this clone: The same CDR3 is also encoded by other DNA sequences in this sample. This chain connects TRBV14 to TRBJ1-1; unclear D gene. V was shortened by 1 base and J by 2 bases, with 5 bases between the two germline ends. Germline values: CDR1 SGHDN, CDR2 FVKESK. This CDR3 contains 13 residues. The CDR3 nucleotides are TGTGCCAGCAGCCAAGCACTCAACACTGAAGCTTTCTTT. It specifies CASSQALNTEAFF.

V is TRBV5-1 and J is TRBJ2-1; the match to TRBD2 covers 8 bases. The CDR3 covers 16 residues. Germline CDR1 and CDR2: SGHRS and YFSETQ. V was pared by 0 bases and J by 7 bases, with 9 bases of the junction left unmatched. CDR3: CASSLGVSGMRNEQFF. CDR3 DNA: TGCGCCAGCAGCTTGGGCGTTAGCGGGATGAGGAATGAGCAGTTCTTC.

As concerns this clone: With only one base between it and a far larger clone, this is likely a read error. The same CDR3 also results from other DNA sequences found in this sample. The rearrangement joins TRBV2 to TRBJ1-1; D is perhaps TRBD1 (5 bases). V lost 4 bases and J 8 bases, leaving 14 bases between the germline ends. This CDR3 is 13 amino acids long. CDR1 and CDR2 (germline): SNHLY, FYNNEI. The DNA of the CDR3 is TGTGCCAGCAGTGTGGGGGGTGGGACGGAAGCTTTCTTT. It encodes CASSVGGGTEAFF.

The chain carries TRBV28 and TRBJ1-2, with 12 bases fitting TRBD1. V shed 7 bases, J shed 5 bases, and the junction held 14 bases outside the gene matches. In germline, CDR1 is MDHEN, CDR2 SYDVKM. CDR3 length: 17 residues. This CDR3 reads CASTLLTGQGAGYGYTF. In DNA form, the CDR3 reads TGTGCCAGCACCCTACTAACGGGACAGGGGGCGGGGTATGGCTACACCTTC.

The chain is built from TRBV2 and TRBJ1-3; no clear D. V lost 5 bases and J lost 0, with 14 bases in between. This CDR3 spans 16 amino acids. Germline V gene data show CDR1 as SNHLY and CDR2 as FYNNEI. CDR3 residues: CASSSMGGSSGNTIYF. The CDR3 region has the DNA TGTGCCAGCAGTTCGATGGGCGGTTCCTCTGGAAACACCATATATTTT.

The CDR3 coding sequence is TGTGCCAGCAGCCAAGAGAGCGGGAGATCCTACAATGAGCAGTTCTTC. This encodes CASSQESGRSYNEQFF. The rearrangement joins TRBV4-2 to TRBJ2-1; 8 bases match TRBD2. CDR3 length: 16 residues. With 0 bases clipped from V and 1 base from J, the junction kept 2 bases outside the gene matches. The germline V gene has CDR1 LGHNA and CDR2 YNFKEQ.

The J gene is TRBJ1-5, the V gene TRBV28; D gene ambiguous. CDR3 length equals 15 residues. V shed 7 bases and J shed 3 bases, with 16 bases lying between them. CDR1 and CDR2 (germline): MDHEN, SYDVKM. The chain's CDR3 is CASTTESVNNQPQHF. CDR3 coding DNA: TGTGCCAGCACTACTGAGTCGGTTAACAATCAGCCCCAGCATTTT.

The V and J genes are TRBV6-6 and TRBJ1-6; tentatively, D is TRBD1 (5 bases). The CDR3 runs 12 residues. Germline assignment: CDR1 MNHNY and CDR2 SVGAGI (reference sequence). V lost 5 bases and J 9 bases, leaving 8 bases between the germline ends. The CDR3 DNA sequence: TGTGCCAGCAGTAGGGGACCTTCACCCCTCCACTTT. Translation gives CASSRGPSPLHF.

This chain connects TRBV4-2 to TRBJ1-2; D not resolved. Trimming cost V 0 bases and J 4 bases, with 6 bases left between them. There are 13 residues in the CDR3. Per germline, CDR1 LGHNA and CDR2 YNFKEQ. The CDR3 loop reads CASSQEYSYGYTF. DNA of the CDR3: TGTGCCAGCAGCCAAGAATACAGCTATGGCTACACCTTC.

This chain links TRBV6-1 with TRBJ1-2; the match to TRBD1 covers 7 bases. The V segment lost 5 bases and the J segment 3 bases; nucleotides outside the gene matches: 3. Germline V lookup: CDR1 MNHNS, CDR2 SASEGT. The CDR3 contains 13 residues. The CDR3 is CASSQGQYYGYTF. Here the CDR3 DNA reads TGTGCCAGCAGTCAGGGACAGTACTATGGCTACACCTTC.

CDR3 sequence reads: CASSLDLGNTIYF. CDR3 in DNA: TGTGCCAGCAGCTTGGATCTGGGAAACACCATATATTTT. J is TRBJ1-3 and V is TRBV5-4; D gene ambiguous. The V and J ends lost 0 bases and 4 bases respectively, with 5 bases between them. CDR1 and CDR2 (germline): SGHNT, YYREEE (reference sequence). This CDR3 comprises 13 residues. Full variable domain (rest looked up from reference TRBV5-4 and TRBJ1-3): ETGVTQSPTHLIKTRGQQVTLRCSSQSGHNTVSWYQQALGQGPQFIFQYYREEENGRGNFPPRFSGLQFPNYSSELNVNALELDDSALYLCASSLDLGNTIYFGEGSWLTVV.

The chain recombines TRBV25-1 with TRBJ1-1, with D possibly TRBD1 on 6 matching bases. Trimming shortened V by 8 bases and J by 3 bases, and 16 bases separated the two germline ends. The CDR3 consists of 14 residues. From germline, CDR1 is MGHDK and CDR2 SYGVNS. CDR3 loop: CASSKQGGYTEAFF. CDR3 coding DNA: TGTGCCAGCTCAAAACAGGGTGGGTACACTGAAGCTTTCTTT.

The gene calls are TRBV11-2 and TRBJ2-2; 15 positions match TRBD2. Germline CDR1 reads SGHAT; CDR2 reads FQNNGV. Unmatched junction bases numbered 1, after V lost 1 base and J lost 7 bases. This CDR3 comprises 16 residues. The CDR3, as DNA: TGTGCCAGCAGCTTAGGGACTAGCGGGAGGGACGGGGAGCTGTTTTTT. It yields the protein CASSLGTSGRDGELFF.

V and J are TRBV6-1 and TRBJ2-7; tentatively, D is TRBD1 (5 bases). CDR3 size: 14 residues. Germline loops: CDR1 MNHNS, CDR2 SASEGT. Trimming cost V 1 base and J 5 bases, with 12 bases left between them. The CDR3 loop reads CASSEVAGMDEQYF. As DNA, the CDR3 is TGTGCCAGCAGTGAAGTTGCAGGGATGGACGAGCAGTACTTC.